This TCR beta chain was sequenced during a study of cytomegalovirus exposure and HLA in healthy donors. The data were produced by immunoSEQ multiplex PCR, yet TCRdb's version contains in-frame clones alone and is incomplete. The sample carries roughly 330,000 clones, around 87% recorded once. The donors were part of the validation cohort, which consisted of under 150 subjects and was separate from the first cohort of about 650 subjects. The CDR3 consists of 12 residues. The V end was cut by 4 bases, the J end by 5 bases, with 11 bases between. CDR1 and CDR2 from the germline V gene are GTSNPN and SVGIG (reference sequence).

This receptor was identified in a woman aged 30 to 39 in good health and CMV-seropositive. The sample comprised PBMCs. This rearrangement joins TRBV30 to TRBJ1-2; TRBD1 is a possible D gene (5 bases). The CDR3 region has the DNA TGTGCCTGGACGGGCAGGGTTTATGGCTACACCTTC. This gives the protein CAWTGRVYGYTF.